The subject of this entry is one T cell receptor beta chain. What it binds is unknown. These data are taken from a study of T cell repertoires in ileal Crohn's disease. Study-level background: Every patient was operated on for stricturing (about 60%) or penetrating (about 39%) complications. The study, taken as a whole, reports: Compared with CD4 T cells, sorted CD8 cells carried more expanded clones. Clonality above 26.8% at surgery always came with endoscopic recurrence.

This sample's time point: neoterminal ileum biopsy at postoperative endoscopy, about 6 months after surgery. Included were adult ileal or ileocolonic Crohn's patients indicated for ileocolonic resection. TCRdb's table, derived via immunoSEQ multiplex PCR, lists solely in-frame clones and lacks some. The table lists about 1,600 clones, approximately 88% of them singletons. This CDR3 has 18 amino acids. V gave up 0 bases and J gave up 3 bases; unmatched junction bases: 14. The sequence was obtained from an adult with Crohn's disease. The V gene is TRBV23-1, the J gene TRBJ2-7; 7 bases align to TRBD2. TRBV23-1 counts as an open reading frame of uncertain function. Sample: ileal tissue. The CDR3 loop reads CASSQSELASGRYYEQYF. Written as DNA, the CDR3 is TGCGCCAGCAGTCAATCCGAGCTGGCTAGCGGAAGATACTACGAGCAGTACTTC.